This is a list of T cell receptor beta chains from one sample in a study of blood T cell repertoires in COVID-19. The assay was immunoSEQ multiplex PCR, and TCRdb's table has in-frame clones only and misses some. Of approximately 170,000 clones in the sample, less than 85% are singletons; the top ten hold under 15%. The specimen sequenced was peripheral blood. Receptors were obtained from a woman aged 50 to 60 with acute or convalescent COVID-19. The conserved cysteine and the conserved F or W are not part of the CDR3 here. The order of the fields is J gene, V gene, CDR3 protein.

>TRBJ1-6|TRBV9
ASSADRGFAPLH
>TRBJ2-1|TRBV7-2
ASSLGDRGFSYNEQF
>TRBJ1-2|TRBV4-3
ASSQDSDGLYGYT
>TRBJ1-1|TRBV2
ASRGGVITEAF
>TRBJ2-7|TRBV7-8
ASSLEQGDEQY
>TRBJ2-3|TRBV18
ASSPQRSTDTQY
>TRBJ2-7|TRBV6-5
ASRNILSSYEQY
>TRBJ2-7|TRBV28
ASSWPGTSYEQY
>TRBJ2-3|TRBV19
ASSFEAGAAVRSDTQY
>TRBJ1-5|TRBV6-5
ASSYSRQNQPQH
>TRBJ2-1|TRBV19
ASTAEASGLRSYNEQF
>TRBJ1-4|TRBV19
ASSQQTRNEKLF
>TRBJ2-1|TRBV2
ASSEDLGQGRGNEQF
>TRBJ2-7|TRBV20-1
SASPQGSYEQY
>TRBJ2-7|TRBV6-5
ASSYSRSGGYEQY
>TRBJ1-4|TRBV7-8
ASSFTTDPTNEKLF
>TRBJ2-7|TRBV11-2
ASSRGGDSVYEQY
>TRBJ2-1|TRBV5-1
ASSQDGEQF
>TRBJ2-7|TRBV30
AWRGGALDEQY
>TRBJ2-5|TRBV7-6
ASSARTSGDETQY
>TRBJ1-2|TRBV6-5
ASSYLRGRVGDGYT
>TRBJ1-3|TRBV29-1
SARGRESGNTIY
>TRBJ1-3|TRBV18
ASSPPDRPSGNTIY
>TRBJ2-1|TRBV5-6
ASSWILAGDNEQF
>TRBJ1-6|TRBV6-5
ASSYWSRGPGSPLH
>TRBJ1-3|TRBV10-3
AISDDRGSDSGNTIY
>TRBJ2-7|TRBV11-2
ASSLTDGTDYEQY
>TRBJ1-6|TRBV18
ASSPAGTGVYNSPLH
>TRBJ1-6|TRBV6-5
AGGNLDGSPLH
>TRBJ2-5|TRBV9
ASSETGRQETQY
>TRBJ2-2|TRBV28
ASSSTGQGINTGELF
>TRBJ2-1|TRBV5-1
ASSLEVGGPSNEQF
>TRBJ2-3|TRBV18
ASSARSTDTQY
>TRBJ1-5|TRBV2
ASSESQGSRQPQH
>TRBJ1-2|TRBV6-6
ASSRTGSYRANYGYT
>TRBJ1-4|TRBV6-4
AIPNYRALEKLF
>TRBJ2-7|TRBV27
ASWDRQKRSSEQY
>TRBJ2-1|TRBV19
ASQGGTPGSNEQF
>TRBJ2-3|TRBV2
ASSDERGGMRGDTQY
>TRBJ1-4|TRBV6-2/TRBV6-3
ASSPGTGTEKLF